These 13 T cell receptor beta chains were sequenced from one sample in a study of blood T cell repertoires in COVID-19. Some clones are missing from TCRdb's copy, which holds only in-frame ones; the method was immunoSEQ multiplex PCR. The sample records 150,000 to 200,000 clones, more than 75% being singletons. The material sequenced was peripheral blood. These receptor sequences come from a human donor in a cohort sampled during active COVID-19.

The J gene is TRBJ1-4, the V gene TRBV5-5; D uncertain. Germline-derived CDR1 and CDR2 are SGHKS and YYEKEE (reference sequence). CDR3 length: 16 residues. V gave up 4 bases and J gave up 3 bases, with 16 bases separating them. CDR3 amino acids: CASSPPAGRPNEKLFF. The CDR3 bases are TGTGCCAGCAGCCCACCCGCCGGGAGGCCTAATGAAAAACTGTTTTTT. Combining the CDR3 with reference TRBV5-5 and TRBJ1-4 gives the whole variable domain DAGVTQSPTHLIKTRGQQVTLRCSPISGHKSVSWYQQVLGQGPQFIFQYYEKEERGRGNFPDRFSARQFPNYSSELNVNALLLGDSALYLCASSPPAGRPNEKLFFGSGTQLSVL.

The genes are TRBV5-6 and TRBJ2-5; perhaps TRBD1 as D (6 bases). The CDR3 runs 15 residues. The V gene lost 0 bases and the J gene lost 5 bases, with 14 bases spanning the gap. Germline V gives CDR1 SGHDT, CDR2 YYEEEE. The DNA for the CDR3 is TGTGCCAGCAGCTTGGCCCGACAGGCCGCGGAGACCCAGTACTTC. Translated: CASSLARQAAETQYF. The whole variable domain, filled in from reference TRBV5-6 and TRBJ2-5, reads DAGVTQSPTHLIKTRGQQVTLRCSPKSGHDTVSWYQQALGQGPQFIFQYYEEEERQRGNFPDRFSGHQFPNYSSELNVNALLLGDSALYLCASSLARQAAETQYFGPGTRLLVL.

V gene TRBV7-9 combines with J gene TRBJ2-6; D is possibly TRBD1 (6 bases). Germline V gene lookup returns CDR1 SEHNR and CDR2 FQNEAQ (reference sequence). CDR3 length: 16 residues. V dropped 2 bases and J dropped 2 bases, with 10 bases sitting between them. The CDR3, as DNA: TGTGCCAGCAGCTTACGGGCAGGGGCTGGGGCCAACGTCCTGACTTTC. Protein: CASSLRAGAGANVLTF.

The rearrangement links TRBV7-2 to TRBJ2-5, with 7 bases identical to TRBD2. Germline CDR1 is SGHTA and CDR2 is FQGNSA. The V gene end was trimmed by 1 base and the J gene end by 4 bases; junction bases not matched to a gene: 9. The length of the CDR3 is 16 residues. The CDR3 region is CASSLVRGEVGETQYF. The CDR3 region has the DNA TGTGCCAGCAGCTTAGTCCGGGGGGAGGTTGGAGAGACCCAGTACTTC.

This chain joins TRBV28 and TRBJ2-7, with D tentatively TRBD2 (6 bases). The V end was cut by 4 bases, the J end by 0 bases, with 10 bases between. The germline V gene has CDR1 MDHEN and CDR2 SYDVKM. The CDR3 extends over 14 amino acids. The CDR3 loop reads CASSWAGYSYEQYF. In DNA, the CDR3 is TGTGCCAGCAGTTGGGCGGGGTACTCCTACGAGCAGTACTTC.

A single count supports this clone. V usage is TRBV28 and J usage is TRBJ2-3, with a possible D match to TRBD2 (6 bases). Trimming removed 7 bases from V and 2 bases from J, with 16 bases in between. CDR1 and CDR2 (germline): MDHEN, SYDVKM. The CDR3 has 15 amino acids. The CDR3 sequence: CASNPGGPHTDTQYF. CDR3 DNA: TGTGCCAGCAACCCCGGAGGGCCCCACACAGATACGCAGTATTTT. The full variable domain, completed using reference TRBV28 and TRBJ2-3, is DVKVTQSSRYLVKRTGEKVFLECVQDMDHENMFWYRQDPGLGLRLIYFSYDVKMKEKGDIPEGYSVSREKKERFSLILESASTNQTSMYLCASNPGGPHTDTQYFGPGTRLTVL.

J is TRBJ2-7 and V is TRBV7-6; D remains unclear. CDR3 length equals 15 residues. V was trimmed by 0 bases and J by 2 bases, leaving 11 bases between them. Germline CDR1 and CDR2: SGHVS and FNYEAQ. The CDR3 DNA reads TGTGCCAGCAGCTTAGCCCCAGATCCTGCCTACGAGCAGTACTTC. This gives the protein CASSLAPDPAYEQYF.

This chain uses TRBV7-2 with TRBJ2-7; 9 bases are a match to TRBD1. V was pared by 3 bases and J by 3 bases, with 6 bases of the junction left unmatched. This CDR3 is built from 15 residues. CDR1 is SGHTA and CDR2 is FQGNSA in the germline V gene. CDR3 amino acids: CASSLSRDRVYEQYF. The DNA for the CDR3 is TGTGCCAGCAGCTTGAGCCGGGACAGGGTCTACGAGCAGTACTTC.

The chain joins TRBV11-3 to TRBJ2-7; TRBD2 is a possible D gene (6 bases). In germline, CDR1 is SGHNT, CDR2 YENEEA. The length of the CDR3 is 13 residues. Trimming stripped 4 bases from V and 1 base from J, with 8 bases between. CDR3 region: CASSWGTSYEQYF. The CDR3 DNA follows: TGTGCCAGCAGCTGGGGGACTTCCTACGAGCAGTACTTC.

The chain couples TRBV7-6 to TRBJ2-1; the match to TRBD2 covers 9 bases. Germline V CDR1 and CDR2: SGHVS, FNYEAQ. Unmatched junction bases numbered 5, after V lost 5 bases and J lost 0 bases. CDR3 length equals 16 residues. The CDR3 DNA reads TGTGCCAGCAGCCCCGAAGCGGGGGGCTCCTACAATGAGCAGTTCTTC. Translating gives CASSPEAGGSYNEQFF. Together with reference TRBV7-6 and TRBJ2-1, the CDR3 gives the full variable domain: GAGVSQSPRYKVTKRGQDVALRCDPISGHVSLYWYRQALGQGPEFLTYFNYEAQQDKSGLPNDRFSAERPEGSISTLTIQRTEQRDSAMYRCASSPEAGGSYNEQFFGPGTRLTVL.

The chain employs TRBV18 and TRBJ2-5, with 8 bases lining up with TRBD1. Trimming took 0 bases from V and 2 from J; bases not matched to a gene: 5. The germline CDR1 and CDR2 sequences are KGHSH and LQKENI. The CDR3 contains 16 residues. CDR3 coding DNA: TGTGCCAGCTCACCACCCGGGACAGGACGTCAAGAGACCCAGTACTTC. This translates into CASSPPGTGRQETQYF.

This clone occurred once. V and J are TRBV27 and TRBJ2-4, with 7 bases fitting TRBD1. The V gene end was trimmed by 5 bases and the J gene end by 0 bases; junction bases not matched to a gene: 10. This CDR3 is 17 amino acids long. Germline CDR1 reads MNHEY; CDR2 reads SMNVEV (reference sequence). CDR3 in amino acids: CASSIRSTGRAKNIQYF. CDR3 sequence (DNA): TGTGCCAGCAGTATCCGATCGACAGGGCGAGCCAAAAACATTCAGTACTTC.

This chain links TRBV10-3 with TRBJ1-4; the D is unclear. The CDR3 length is 15 residues. Germline CDR1 ENHRY, CDR2 SYGVKD. V lost 3 bases, J lost 7 bases, and 15 bases lay in between. Written as DNA, the CDR3 is TGTGCCATCAGTGAAACGACTGGTTTTACTGAAAAACTGTTTTTT. Translation: CAISETTGFTEKLFF.